Below are 17 T cell receptor beta chains sequenced from a single sample in a study of CD4 T cells in relation to SARS-CoV-2 and coronaviruses. Before the COVID-19 pandemic, during about 2011-2019, CD4+ T cells were taken from unexposed donors. After approximately ten days of culture, CD4+ T cells were isolated. This table comes from immunoSEQ multiplex PCR, and its TCRdb copy is limited to in-frame clones, with some not included. Of some 29,000 clones in the sample, roughly 78% were seen once. These receptors have no identified antigens. Sequencing input: CD4+ T cells from PBMCs, cultured in vitro. Receptors originate from a human donor in good health.

The gene calls are TRBV6-5 and TRBJ1-2; 8 bases align to TRBD1. This CDR3 is built from 14 residues. V trimming: 6 bases; J trimming: 1 base; junction bases outside the gene matches: 4. Germline CDR1 reads MNHEY; CDR2 reads SVGAGI. The DNA of the CDR3 is TGTGCCAGCAGCTCGGGACAGGATAACTATGGCTACACCTTC. Its translation: CASSSGQDNYGYTF.

This sequence joins TRBV23-1 and TRBJ1-1, with D maybe TRBD1 (5 bases). TRBV23-1 is an ORF; its function is uncertain. Trimming took 7 bases from V and 4 from J, leaving 7 bases between them. The CDR3 spans 11 residues. The CDR3 nucleotides read TGCGCCAGCACGAGGGGCACTGAAGCTTTCTTT. The encoded protein is CASTRGTEAFF.

This clone was observed a handful of times. The V and J genes are TRBV3-1 (or the pseudogene TRBV3-2) and TRBJ1-2; no definite D call. V was pared by 0 bases and J by 2 bases, with 16 bases between. The CDR3 length is 17 residues. CDR1 LGHDT and CDR2 YNNKEL come from the germline V gene (reference sequence). The chain's CDR3 is CASSQDRAGPTNYGYTF. The CDR3 nucleotides are TGTGCCAGCAGCCAAGATCGGGCTGGACCCACCAACTATGGCTACACCTTC.

The chain carries TRBV4-3 and TRBJ1-2; perhaps TRBD1 as D (5 bases). V lost 4 bases, J lost 7 bases, and 16 bases lay in between. This CDR3 has 14 amino acids. Germline loops: CDR1 LGHNA, CDR2 YSLEER. The CDR3 spells CASSPGLGEPGYTF. CDR3 DNA: TGCGCCAGCAGCCCGGGGTTGGGGGAGCCTGGCTACACCTTC.

The chain recombines TRBV4-1 with TRBJ1-2; D unresolved. This CDR3 contains 16 residues. Germline CDR1 is MGHRA and CDR2 is YSYEKL. Trimming stripped 1 base from V and 0 bases from J, with 12 bases between. DNA of the CDR3: TGCGCCAGCAGCCAAGCACTTCGGGATTCTAACTATGGCTACACCTTC. Protein: CASSQALRDSNYGYTF.

This chain connects TRBV5-6 to TRBJ2-7, with 10 bases that match TRBD2. Trimming took 1 base from V and 4 from J; bases not matched to a gene: 11. The CDR3 runs 17 residues. Per germline, CDR1 SGHDT and CDR2 YYEEEE. The CDR3 spells CASSLLLAGTLLYEQYF. In nucleotides, the CDR3 is TGTGCCAGCAGCTTGTTACTAGCGGGAACCCTGCTTTACGAGCAGTACTTC.

This clone was observed a few times. This chain joins TRBV19 and TRBJ1-5; no firm D call. With 7 bases removed from V and 3 bases from J, the gap between germline ends came to 7 bases. This CDR3 spans 12 amino acids. The germline V gene encodes CDR1 LNHDA and CDR2 SQIVND (reference sequence). The CDR3 sequence is CASNTVNQPQHF. The CDR3 DNA sequence: TGTGCCAGTAACACCGTCAATCAGCCCCAGCATTTT.

This chain links TRBV7-9 with TRBJ1-2; the D is unclear. The germline gives CDR1 SEHNR, CDR2 FQNEAQ (reference sequence). The CDR3 has 12 residues. V shed 5 bases and J shed 4 bases, with 8 bases lying between them. CDR3 coding DNA: TGTGCCAGCAGCATCTTTTCCTATGGCTACACCTTC. As protein: CASSIFSYGYTF.

V and J are TRBV19 and TRBJ1-2; TRBD1 might be the D (5 bases). This CDR3 has 13 amino acids. CDR1 LNHDA and CDR2 SQIVND come from the germline V gene (reference sequence). Trimming left V 5 bases short and J 7 bases short, with 14 bases between. CDR3: CASSRGDGGGYTF. CDR3 DNA: TGTGCCAGTAGTCGCGGGGACGGAGGTGGCTACACCTTC.

V usage is TRBV10-3 and J usage is TRBJ2-7, with a weak D call TRBD1 (5 bases). CDR1 and CDR2 (germline): ENHRY, SYGVKD. V shed 9 bases and J shed 6 bases, with 18 bases lying between them. The CDR3 extends over 13 amino acids. The DNA of the CDR3 is TGTGCCATTCGTCAGGGCCAAAGGCGCGAGCAGTACTTC. Its protein product is CAIRQGQRREQYF.

This chain uses TRBV9 with TRBJ1-1; a possible D gene is TRBD1 (5 bases). The CDR3 runs to 15 residues. Germline lookup yields CDR1 SGDLS and CDR2 YYNGEE. The V gene lost 4 bases and the J gene lost 4 bases, with 17 bases spanning the gap. The CDR3 DNA reads as TGTGCCAGCAGCCCATCTGGAGGTGGGGGCACTGAAGCTTTCTTT. It codes for CASSPSGGGGTEAFF.

V gene TRBV10-3 combines with J gene TRBJ1-1; D unresolved. The CDR3 has 15 amino acids. The germline V gene has CDR1 ENHRY and CDR2 SYGVKD. The V and J ends lost 0 bases and 3 bases respectively, with 11 bases between them. This CDR3 is CAISESERADTEAFF. The CDR3 DNA sequence: TGTGCCATCAGTGAGTCGGAAAGGGCGGACACTGAAGCTTTCTTT.

The chain links TRBV28 to TRBJ1-5; 7 bases line up with TRBD1. This CDR3 region has 13 residues. Per the germline V gene, CDR1 is MDHEN and CDR2 is SYDVKM. The junction had 7 bases not matched to a gene; V was cut back by 7 bases and J by 7 bases. The CDR3 region is CASNDRVDQPQHF. The CDR3 nucleotides read TGTGCCAGCAACGACAGGGTGGACCAGCCCCAGCATTTT.

The V call is TRBV2, the J call TRBJ2-3, with 16 positions matching TRBD2. V gave up 7 bases and J gave up 0 bases; unmatched junction bases: 4. This CDR3 spans 17 amino acids. Germline V CDR1 and CDR2: SNHLY, FYNNEI. This CDR3 is CASTVGLAGGSTDTQYF. The DNA for the CDR3 is TGTGCCAGCACCGTGGGACTAGCGGGAGGGAGCACAGATACGCAGTATTTT. Complete variable domain (other parts from reference TRBV2 and TRBJ2-3): EPEVTQTPSHQVTQMGQEVILRCVPISNHLYFYWYRQILGQKVEFLVSFYNNEISEKSEIFDDQFSVERPDGSNFTLKIRSTKLEDSAMYFCASTVGLAGGSTDTQYFGPGTRLTVL.

The chain is built from TRBV15 and TRBJ1-2; 7 nucleotides align to TRBD1. The junction had 6 bases not matched to a gene; V was cut back by 0 bases and J by 8 bases. The germline V gene has CDR1 LNHNV and CDR2 YYDKDF (reference sequence). The CDR3 covers 14 residues. CDR3: CATSRDKGADGYTF. CDR3 nucleotides: TGTGCCACCAGCAGAGATAAGGGGGCGGACGGCTACACCTTC.

The chain uses TRBV14 and TRBJ2-1, with 7 bases aligning to TRBD2. Germline V lookup: CDR1 SGHDN, CDR2 FVKESK. V shed 4 bases, J shed 1 base, and the junction held 4 bases outside the gene matches. The CDR3 is 15 residues long. The CDR3 spells CASSLLGGSYNEQFF. CDR3 sequence (DNA): TGTGCCAGCAGCCTTTTGGGGGGGTCCTACAATGAGCAGTTCTTC.

This rearrangement joins TRBV4-3 to TRBJ1-1; D is ambiguous. CDR1 is LGHNA and CDR2 is YSLEER in the germline V gene. V gave up 1 base and J gave up 4 bases, with 7 bases separating them. This CDR3 region has 13 residues. In DNA form, the CDR3 reads TGCGCCAGCAGCCAAGCTGTTTTCACTGAAGCTTTCTTT. The encoded protein is CASSQAVFTEAFF.